These 25 T cell receptor beta chains were sequenced from one sample in a study of T cells in Graves' hyperthyroidism and ophthalmopathy. The CDR3 regions of TCR beta were amplified from RNA transcripts. HTBI primers drove first-round RT-PCR of the TCR CDR3. Using its own MiXCR run on the multiplex PCR reads, TCRdb lists one record per CDR3 protein. The data contain roughly 650,000 distinct CDR3 sequences, approximately 15% of them singletons. Specimen: blood. The receptors originated from a woman aged 40 to 50 with Graves' ophthalmopathy.

In this sample, this clonotype turned up a few times. This chain links TRBV3-1 with TRBJ1-6; 7 bases match TRBD1. J gave up 17 bases and V 2 bases, and 6 bases lay outside the gene matches. The length of the CDR3 is 12 residues. Germline V gene lookup returns CDR1 LGHDT and CDR2 YNNKEL (reference sequence). In DNA, the CDR3 is TGTGCCAGCAGCCAATTGACAGGGAGTATCCACTTT. Protein product: CASSQLTGSIHF.

This chain connects TRBV7-9 to TRBJ2-5; a weak D match, TRBD2 (6 bases). The CDR3 runs 17 residues. In germline, CDR1 is SEHNR, CDR2 FQNEAQ (reference sequence). Trimming took off 1 base at V and 0 bases at J, with 15 bases between the two ends. This chain's CDR3 is CASSLVRLRDHQETQYF. CDR3 bases: TGTGCCAGCAGCTTAGTTCGGTTGCGGGACCACCAAGAGACCCAGTACTTC.

This clonotype showed up many times. This chain joins TRBV12-3 or TRBV12-4 and TRBJ1-5; D gene uncertain. Trimming removed 3 bases at V and 7 bases at J, with 10 bases between. The CDR3 extends over 13 amino acids. CDR3 in amino acids: CASSFFLGQPQHF. CDR3 coding DNA: TGTGCCAGCAGTTTTTTCTTGGGACAGCCCCAGCATTTT.

In its sample, this clonotype was seen many times. The rearrangement links TRBV3-1 to TRBJ2-7; D is unclear. With 4 bases removed from V and 5 bases from J, the gap between germline ends came to 9 bases. CDR3 size: 12 residues. CDR1 and CDR2 (germline): LGHDT, YNNKEL (reference sequence). CDR3 region: CASSRLYHEQYF. In DNA form, the CDR3 reads TGTGCCAGCAGCCGCCTCTATCACGAGCAGTACTTC.

This clonotype showed up just a few times. The gene calls are TRBV6-1 and TRBJ2-5; 8 nucleotides agree with TRBD2. CDR1 is MNHNS and CDR2 is SASEGT in the germline V gene. The CDR3 contains 15 residues. The junction had 17 bases not matched to a gene; V was cut back by 7 bases and J by 10 bases. The DNA for the CDR3 is TGTGCCAGCACTTTAGTGGACGGGGGGGCCGACAGCCAGTACTTC. Translation gives CASTLVDGGADSQYF.

This clonotype has more than one count but fewer than ten. This rearrangement joins TRBV27 to TRBJ1-1; no definite D call. The CDR3 consists of 14 residues. V gave up 5 bases and J gave up 4 bases, with 14 bases separating them. CDR1 and CDR2 (germline): MNHEY, SMNVEV (reference sequence). CDR3 coding DNA: TGTGCCAGCAGTCCGAGGACGCTAGGCACTGAAGCTTTCTTT. It translates to CASSPRTLGTEAFF.

This clonotype has a handful of counts. The V call is TRBV7-9, the J call TRBJ1-1; the match to TRBD1 covers 8 bases. Germline loops: CDR1 SEHNR, CDR2 FQNEAQ (reference sequence). This CDR3 has 12 amino acids. The ends lost 6 bases at V and 9 bases at J; junction bases unmatched: 6. Here the CDR3 DNA reads TGTGCCAGCAGTTTTGACAGGGGCAAAGCTTTCTTT. This gives the protein CASSFDRGKAFF.

Concerning this clonotype itself: A read error may account for a junction end that differs from germline. The chain carries TRBV7-7 and TRBJ2-3; D possibly matches TRBD1 or TRBD2 (5 bases each). This CDR3 has 15 amino acids. Germline lookup yields CDR1 SSHAT and CDR2 FNYEAQ (reference sequence). CDR3 protein: CASSLGTGRTDTQYF. The CDR3 DNA reads TGTGCTAGCAGCTTAGGGACGGGGCGCACAGATACGCAGTATTTT. The full variable domain, completed using reference TRBV7-7 and TRBJ2-3, is GAGVSQSPRYKVTKRGQDVTLRCDPISSHATLYWYQQALGQGPEFLTYFNYEAQPDKSGLPSDRFSAERPEGSISTLTIQRTEQRDSAMYRCASSLGTGRTDTQYFGPGTRLTVL.

This clonotype was recorded many times. CDR3 DNA sequence: TGTGCCAGCAGTTTGGCCGGGACAGCAAATCTATCCCAGTACTTC. Its translation: CASSLAGTANLSQYF. The rearrangement links TRBV28 to TRBJ2-5, with 7 bases identical to TRBD1. Germline lookup yields CDR1 MDHEN and CDR2 SYDVKM. Trimming cost V 3 bases and J 9 bases; bases outside gene matches: 13. The CDR3 is made up of 15 amino acids.

The rearrangement links TRBV29-1 to TRBJ1-2; TRBD1 matches 8 bases. The CDR3 runs 12 residues. Trimming took 4 bases from V and 6 from J; bases not matched to a gene: 4. Per germline, CDR1 SQVTM and CDR2 ANQGSEA. The chain's CDR3 is CSVGGGQDGYTF. The DNA of the CDR3 is TGCAGCGTTGGTGGGGGACAGGATGGCTACACCTTC.

This clonotype was seen ten or more times. The chain recombines TRBV28 with TRBJ1-2; no definite D call. There are 14 residues in the CDR3. The germline gives CDR1 MDHEN, CDR2 SYDVKM. The V end was cut by 2 bases, the J end by 4 bases, with 11 bases between. CDR3 nucleotides: TGTGCCAGCAGTTTAGCACAGCCCATCTATGGCTACACCTTC. It yields the protein CASSLAQPIYGYTF.

The chain joins TRBV5-4 to TRBJ2-1; 10 bases are a match to TRBD2. CDR1 and CDR2 from the germline V gene are SGHNT and YYREEE (reference sequence). J lost 12 bases, V lost 5 bases, and 8 bases had no gene match. This CDR3 is built from 13 residues. Here the CDR3 reads CASSIGLAVVQFF. CDR3 DNA: TGTGCCAGCAGTATTGGACTAGCGGTTGTGCAGTTCTTC.

In its sample, this clonotype was seen a few times. A much bigger clone sits one base away, suggesting this may be a read error. V is TRBV6-1 and J is TRBJ1-5; 9 bases line up with TRBD1. V was pared by 6 bases and J by 5 bases, with 5 bases of the junction left unmatched. This CDR3 is 14 amino acids long. CDR1 and CDR2 from the germline V gene are MNHNS and SASEGT. The CDR3 reads CASRGQGSDQPQHF. CDR3 coding DNA: TGTGCCAGCAGAGGACAGGGGAGCGATCAGCCCCAGCATTTT.

V is TRBV11-2 and J is TRBJ2-5, with 8 bases identical to TRBD1. Looked up from germline, CDR1 is SGHAT and CDR2 is FQNNGV. The junction had 5 bases not matched to a gene; V was cut back by 0 bases and J by 2 bases. This CDR3 has 16 residues. The CDR3 DNA sequence: TGTGCCAGCAGCTTAGAGCCGCGGGACAGGCAAGAGACCCAGTACTTC. Residues: CASSLEPRDRQETQYF.

Many counts were recorded for this clonotype. This sequence joins TRBV7-8 and TRBJ2-1; the match to TRBD1 covers 10 bases. Losses at the gene ends were 5 bases for V and 6 bases for J; bases not matched to a gene: 7. Germline CDR1 SGHVS, CDR2 FQNEAQ. The CDR3 consists of 15 residues. The CDR3 DNA sequence: TGTGCCAGCAGCCGTACGGGACAGGGGAGCAATGAGCAGTTCTTC. It specifies CASSRTGQGSNEQFF. The full variable domain, its missing parts supplied by reference TRBV7-8 and TRBJ2-1, is GAGVSQSPRYKVAKRGQDVALRCDPISGHVSLFWYQQALGQGPEFLTYFQNEAQLDKSGLPSDRFFAERPEGSVSTLKIQRTQQEDSAVYLCASSRTGQGSNEQFFGPGTRLTVL.

Concerning this clonotype: The junction does not match germline at one end; this may be a read error. The V call is TRBV7-3, the J call TRBJ2-1; either TRBD1 or TRBD2 may supply D (6 bases each). CDR3 length equals 16 residues. CDR1 and CDR2 (germline): SGHTA, FQGTGA. DNA of the CDR3: TGTGCCAGCAGCTTGGGGGGCGAGAGCTCCTACAATGGGCAGTTCTTC. It is translated as CASSLGGESSYNGQFF.

This clonotype has a count of ten or more. The gene calls are TRBV18 and TRBJ1-1; no clear D. Deletions cut 1 base from V and 5 bases from J, with 5 bases between. The CDR3 is made up of 12 amino acids. Looked up from germline, CDR1 is KGHSH and CDR2 is LQKENI. CDR3 nucleotides: TGTGCCAGCTCACCACGGCTGACTGAAGCTTTCTTT. Residues: CASSPRLTEAFF.

At least ten counts were recorded for this clonotype. This chain uses TRBV6-1 with TRBJ2-1; 12 bases map to TRBD2. The CDR3 runs to 16 residues. The V gene end was trimmed by 2 bases and the J gene end by 9 bases; junction bases not matched to a gene: 8. Germline V gives CDR1 MNHNS, CDR2 SASEGT. The CDR3 nucleotides are TGTGCCAGCAGTGAACTAGCGGGAGGGGGTCGGGCTGAGCAGTTCTTC. It codes for CASSELAGGGRAEQFF.

The rearrangement uses TRBV19 and TRBJ1-2, with no clear D. Between the trimmed V and J ends, which lost 3 bases and 6 bases, there was a span of 11 bases. The CDR3 is 13 amino acids. Germline-derived CDR1 and CDR2 are LNHDA and SQIVND (reference sequence). The CDR3 loop is CASSISGTDGYTF. The CDR3 nucleotides read TGTGCCAGTAGTATTTCAGGCACGGATGGCTACACCTTC.

The chain employs TRBV12-3 or TRBV12-4 and TRBJ1-3; no clear D. Trimming shortened V by 4 bases and J by 0 bases, and 13 bases separated the two germline ends. The CDR3 spans 16 residues. The CDR3 DNA follows: TGTGCCAGCAGTTCACGGACGTACTACTCTGGAAACACCATATATTTT. Translating gives CASSSRTYYSGNTIYF.

V gene TRBV19 combines with J gene TRBJ1-1, with a tentative D call TRBD1 (5 bases). The germline V gene encodes CDR1 LNHDA and CDR2 SQIVND (reference sequence). The V and J ends lost 7 bases and 2 bases respectively, with 14 bases between them. The CDR3 runs to 14 residues. CDR3 amino acids: CASIGPWGNTEAFF. CDR3 DNA sequence: TGTGCCAGTATCGGACCTTGGGGCAACACTGAAGCTTTCTTT.

The CDR3 loop reads CASRSGQGSVKGYTF. The CDR3 DNA follows: TGTGCCAGCAGGTCGGGACAGGGGTCCGTGAAAGGCTACACCTTC. The chain employs TRBV5-5 and TRBJ1-2, with 10 bases fitting TRBD1. Germline CDR1 and CDR2: SGHKS and YYEKEE (reference sequence). The junction had 12 bases not matched to a gene; V was cut back by 5 bases and J by 8 bases. This CDR3 region has 15 residues.

This clonotype was recorded a few times. The J gene is TRBJ2-2, the V gene TRBV5-6; 10 positions agree with TRBD1. Trimming cost V 10 bases and J 1 base; bases outside gene matches: 4. This CDR3 has 14 amino acids. Germline V gene sequence: CDR1 SGHDT, CDR2 YYEEEE. CDR3: CACGTGENTGELFF. CDR3 coding DNA: TGTGCCTGCGGGACAGGGGAGAACACCGGGGAGCTGTTTTTT.

This clonotype has more than one count but fewer than ten. The J gene is TRBJ1-2, the V gene TRBV7-2; 7 bases line up with TRBD1. Trimming took 3 bases from V and 8 from J; bases not matched to a gene: 6. The CDR3 is 13 residues long. Germline values: CDR1 SGHTA, CDR2 FQGNSA. The CDR3 loop is CASSFDRDRGYTF. The CDR3 DNA follows: TGTGCCAGCAGCTTCGACAGGGATCGGGGCTACACCTTC. Based on the CDR3 plus reference TRBV7-2 and TRBJ1-2, the full variable domain is GAGVSQSPSNKVTEKGKDVELRCDPISGHTALYWYRQSLGQGLEFLIYFQGNSAPDKSGLPSDRFSAERTGGSVSTLTIQRTQQEDSAVYLCASSFDRDRGYTFGSGTRLTVV.

This clonotype has more than one count but fewer than ten. The V call is TRBV20-1, the J call TRBJ1-5; D remains ambiguous. Trimming took 0 bases from V and 10 from J, leaving 22 bases between them. Germline V gene sequence: CDR1 DFQATT, CDR2 SNEGSKA (reference sequence). CDR3 length: 16 residues. CDR3 amino acids: CSARDPQEPTGEPQHF. The CDR3 DNA follows: TGCAGTGCTAGAGACCCTCAAGAGCCTACCGGGGAACCCCAGCATTTT.